These 3 T cell receptor beta chains originate from one sample sequenced in a study of cytomegalovirus exposure and HLA in healthy donors. PCR used 60 Vbeta primers and 13 Jbeta primers. Profiled with immunoSEQ multiplex PCR; TCRdb holds only in-frame clones, not every one. The table shows about 190,000 clones, with about 80% occurring only once. Source material: PBMCs. These receptors originate from a woman between 18 and 29 years old in good health and CMV-seropositive.

The V gene is TRBV9, the J gene TRBJ2-5, with 12 bases fitting TRBD2. The CDR3 spans 16 residues. Germline V gives CDR1 SGDLS, CDR2 YYNGEE. V was clipped by 4 bases and J by 5 bases; unmatched bases: 9. Written as DNA, the CDR3 is TGTGCCAGCAGCTCTCTAGCGGGGGGGCGTCGGGAGACCCAGTACTTC. It encodes CASSSLAGGRRETQYF.

This sequence joins TRBV30 and TRBJ2-2, with 8 bases lining up with TRBD2. Trimming at V came to 4 bases and at J to 3 bases, leaving 10 bases not matched to a gene. The CDR3 sequence is 16 residues long. Germline assignment: CDR1 GTSNPN and CDR2 SVGIG (reference sequence). The CDR3 nucleotides read TGTGCCTGGAAAGGGCAGGCGGGGGGATACACCGGGGAGCTGTTTTTT. Its translation is CAWKGQAGGYTGELFF.

This chain links TRBV7-6 with TRBJ1-4; D unresolved. Germline loops: CDR1 SGHVS, CDR2 FNYEAQ. V was trimmed by 4 bases and J by 0 bases, leaving 12 bases between them. CDR3 length: 16 residues. CDR3 nucleotides: TGTGCCAGCAGCTCCTCCAGACACCCAACTAATGAAAAACTGTTTTTT. The encoded protein is CASSSSRHPTNEKLFF.